Below are 8 T cell receptor beta chains sequenced from a single sample in a study of T-cell memory formation after mild COVID-19. MiXCR, applied by TCRdb to the 5' RACE reads, yields one record per CDR3 protein. The table includes 270,000 or so distinct CDR3 sequences, about 20% detected once. The specimen was PBMCs or a T cell subset sorted from them (not recorded which). All receptors derive from a man between 18 and 35 years old who had mild COVID-19 (a few samples of this study predate the infection). Cell type and time point are not known.

The chain is built from TRBV28 and TRBJ2-1; D call uncertain. Deletions cut 1 base from V and 2 bases from J, with 3 bases between. The CDR3 is made up of 13 amino acids. Germline V gene data show CDR1 as MDHEN and CDR2 as SYDVKM. The CDR3 here is CASSLSPYNEQFF. CDR3 sequence (DNA): TGTGCCAGCAGTTTATCACCCTACAATGAGCAGTTCTTC.

A few counts support this clonotype. The chain joins TRBV5-1 to TRBJ1-2; TRBD1 might be the D (5 bases). Trimming removed 0 bases from V and 8 bases from J, with 8 bases in between. Germline V gives CDR1 SGHRS, CDR2 YFSETQ. The CDR3 has 12 residues. The CDR3: CASSLGQLGYTF. CDR3 coding DNA: TGCGCCAGCAGCTTGGGACAGCTCGGCTACACCTTC.

The V call is TRBV29-1, the J call TRBJ1-5; possible D gene TRBD1, 5 bases. The CDR3 has 13 residues. V lost 6 bases and J lost 3, with 12 bases in between. Germline values: CDR1 SQVTM, CDR2 ANQGSEA. CDR3 sequence reads: CSVGDGINQPQHF. CDR3 in DNA: TGCAGCGTGGGGGACGGAATCAATCAGCCCCAGCATTTT.

J is TRBJ2-3 and V is TRBV20-1; D tentatively fits TRBD1 or TRBD2 (5 bases each). Trimming removed 5 bases from V and 0 bases from J, with 15 bases in between. This CDR3 region has 15 residues. CDR1 and CDR2 (germline): DFQATT, SNEGSKA (reference sequence). CDR3 DNA: TGCAGTGCTGGCCTCCCCGGGGCTAGCACAGATACGCAGTATTTT. As protein: CSAGLPGASTDTQYF.

The CDR3 bases are TGCGCCAGCAGCCAAGTCCCGACAGGGAGCCGGACCAACACAGATACGCAGTATTTT. It is translated as CASSQVPTGSRTNTDTQYF. The rearrangement uses TRBV4-3 and TRBJ2-3, with 7 nucleotides matching TRBD1. The junction had 15 bases not matched to a gene; V was cut back by 1 base and J by 2 bases. The CDR3 is 19 residues long. Germline loops: CDR1 LGHNA, CDR2 YSLEER.

The V call is TRBV7-6, the J call TRBJ2-3, with a possible D match to TRBD1 (6 bases). This CDR3 comprises 15 residues. Trimming removed 5 bases at V and 5 bases at J, with 17 bases between. Germline CDR1 is SGHVS and CDR2 is FNYEAQ. The CDR3: CASSAGTNWVDTQYF. CDR3 in DNA: TGTGCCAGCAGCGCTGGGACAAACTGGGTAGATACGCAGTATTTT.

In its sample, this clonotype was seen a few times. The gene calls are TRBV6-5 and TRBJ2-2; tentative D call: TRBD2 (7 bases). The CDR3 contains 18 residues. CDR1 MNHEY and CDR2 SVGAGI come from the germline V gene. Trimming left V 0 bases short and J 5 bases short, with 19 bases between. The CDR3 spells CASSYSRRRGGGTGELFF. The CDR3 region has the DNA TGTGCCAGCAGTTACTCGAGACGTCGCGGGGGCGGTACCGGGGAGCTGTTTTTT.

The chain combines TRBV7-9 with TRBJ1-1; 9 nucleotides agree with TRBD1. V lost 5 bases, J lost 8 bases, and 9 bases stayed unmatched. Germline V lookup: CDR1 SEHNR, CDR2 FQNEAQ (reference sequence). The CDR3 is 14 amino acids. Here the CDR3 DNA reads TGTGCCAGCAGCCGAACTACAGGGGGCGGGGAAGCTTTCTTT. Translating it yields CASSRTTGGGEAFF.